A selection of T cell receptor beta chains follows, all from one sample in a study of shared clonotypes between healthy human individuals. Generated by immunoSEQ multiplex PCR, the TCRdb table keeps only in-frame clones and is missing some. The sample includes 1,400,000 or so clones, approximately 98.5% of them seen just once. Sequencing input: naive CD4+ T cells sorted from blood. These TCRs come from a man aged 25 to 45 in good health. Both conserved end residues are part of each CDR3.

>TRBV28|TRBJ2-1
CASSSWGGQGLYNEQFF
>TRBV7-2|TRBJ1-5
CASSSGQANNQPQHF
>TRBV6-1|TRBJ1-1
CASSPLLRDTEAFF
>TRBV13|TRBJ2-7
CASSTTGSYYEQYF
>TRBV7-9|TRBJ2-7
CASSSTGTGYEQYF
>TRBV6-5|TRBJ2-7
CASSTPSAKQYF
>TRBV5-4|TRBJ2-7
CASSLGGGSSGFSYEQYF
>TRBV27|TRBJ2-7
CASSLTVGMRGYEQYF
>TRBV28|TRBJ2-3
CASSGRVPGLAGGDTQYF
>TRBV5-1|TRBJ1-1
CASSPLGTLEAFF
>TRBV5-1|TRBJ2-7
CASSLRWDAGYEQYF
>TRBV5-1|TRBJ1-4
CASSPGQGDEKLFF
>TRBV7-7|TRBJ2-2
CASSKLATNTGELFF
>TRBV7-2|TRBJ2-7
CASSLNPQNSYEQYF
>TRBV2|TRBJ2-7
CASSESGEQYF
>TRBV5-4|TRBJ2-1
CASSLVAGYNEQFF
>TRBV5-1|TRBJ2-5
CASSLAFETQYF
>TRBV7-9|TRBJ1-4
CASSLGRGPNEKLFF
>TRBV11-3|TRBJ2-1
CASSFDSRDEQFF
>TRBV10-1|TRBJ2-2
CASIPTRDELTGELFF
>TRBV19|TRBJ2-2
CASSGRGITGELFF
>TRBV19|TRBJ2-2
CASSISGGQLFF
>TRBV9|TRBJ2-7
CASSVTGMTSYEQYF
>TRBV29-1|TRBJ1-2
CSVEGGGGLLTF
>TRBV29-1|TRBJ1-5
CSVGDIDQPQHF
>TRBV14|TRBJ1-2
CASSQGTHYGYTF